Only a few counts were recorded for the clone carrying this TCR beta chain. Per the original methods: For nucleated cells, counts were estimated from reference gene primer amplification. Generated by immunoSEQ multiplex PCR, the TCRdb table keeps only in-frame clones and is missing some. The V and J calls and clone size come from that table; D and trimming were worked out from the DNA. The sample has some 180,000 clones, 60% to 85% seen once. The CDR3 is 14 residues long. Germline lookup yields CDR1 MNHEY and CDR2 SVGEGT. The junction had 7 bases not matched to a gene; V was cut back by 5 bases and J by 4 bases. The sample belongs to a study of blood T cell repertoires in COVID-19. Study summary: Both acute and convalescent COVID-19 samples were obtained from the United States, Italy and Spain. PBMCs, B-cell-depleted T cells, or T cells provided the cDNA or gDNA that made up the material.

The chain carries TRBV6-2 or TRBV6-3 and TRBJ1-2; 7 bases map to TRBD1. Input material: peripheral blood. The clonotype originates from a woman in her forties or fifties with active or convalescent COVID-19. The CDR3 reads CASSNRGSLYGYTF. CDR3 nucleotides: TGTGCCAGCAGTAACAGGGGCTCCCTCTATGGCTACACCTTC.